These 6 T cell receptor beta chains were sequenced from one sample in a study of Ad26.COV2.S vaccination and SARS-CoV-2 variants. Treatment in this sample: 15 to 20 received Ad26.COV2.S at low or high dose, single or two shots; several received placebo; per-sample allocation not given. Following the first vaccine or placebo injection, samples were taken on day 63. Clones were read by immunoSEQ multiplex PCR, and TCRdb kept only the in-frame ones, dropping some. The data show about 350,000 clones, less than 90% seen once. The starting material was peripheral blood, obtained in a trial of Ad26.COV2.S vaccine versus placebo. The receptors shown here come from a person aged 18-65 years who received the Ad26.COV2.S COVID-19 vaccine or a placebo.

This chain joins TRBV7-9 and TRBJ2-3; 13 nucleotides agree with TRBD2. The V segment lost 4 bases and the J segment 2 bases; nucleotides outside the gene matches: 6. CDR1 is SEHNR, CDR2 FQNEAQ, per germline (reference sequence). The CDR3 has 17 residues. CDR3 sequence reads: CASSSGLAGTFTDTQYF. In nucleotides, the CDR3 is TGTGCCAGCAGCTCGGGACTAGCGGGGACCTTCACAGATACGCAGTATTTT.

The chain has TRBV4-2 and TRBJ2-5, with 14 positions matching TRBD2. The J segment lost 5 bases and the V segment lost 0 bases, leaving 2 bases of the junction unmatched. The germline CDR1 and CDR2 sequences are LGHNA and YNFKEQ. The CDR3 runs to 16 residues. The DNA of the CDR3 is TGTGCCAGCAGCCAAGATGGGACTAGCGGGAGTGAGACCCAGTACTTC. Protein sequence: CASSQDGTSGSETQYF.

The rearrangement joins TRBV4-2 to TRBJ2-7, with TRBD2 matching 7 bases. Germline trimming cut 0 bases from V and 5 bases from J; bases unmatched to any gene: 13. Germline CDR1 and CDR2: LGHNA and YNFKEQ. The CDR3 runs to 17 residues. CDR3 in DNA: TGTGCCAGCAGCCAAGATTATTCGGGCGGGAGACTCGACGAGCAGTACTTC. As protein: CASSQDYSGGRLDEQYF.

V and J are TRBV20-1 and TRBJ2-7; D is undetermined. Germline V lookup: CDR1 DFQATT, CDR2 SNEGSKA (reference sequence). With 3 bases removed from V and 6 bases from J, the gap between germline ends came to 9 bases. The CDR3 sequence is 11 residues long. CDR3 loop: CSASEGFEQYF. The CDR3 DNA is TGCAGTGCTAGCGAAGGGTTCGAGCAGTACTTC.

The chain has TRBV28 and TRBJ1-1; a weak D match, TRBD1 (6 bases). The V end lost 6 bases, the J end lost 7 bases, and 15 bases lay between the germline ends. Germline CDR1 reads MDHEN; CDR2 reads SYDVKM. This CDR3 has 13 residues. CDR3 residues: CASRFLGQFEAFF. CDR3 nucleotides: TGTGCCAGCAGGTTCCTAGGACAGTTTGAAGCTTTCTTT.

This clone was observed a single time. This CDR3 reads CASSTGTPWGEKLFF. The CDR3 bases are TGTGCCAGCAGTACGGGGACACCTTGGGGCGAAAAACTGTTTTTT. This rearrangement joins TRBV6-5 to TRBJ1-4; tentative D call: TRBD1 (6 bases). Deletions cut 5 bases from V and 8 bases from J, with 18 bases between. CDR3 length: 15 residues. Looked up from germline, CDR1 is MNHEY and CDR2 is SVGAGI.